These 10 T cell receptor beta chains were sequenced from one sample in a study of blood T cells in healthy people across ages. A second PCR of about 7 to 12 cycles used a sample-barcoded 5' primer and a J-beta primer mix. TCRdb re-analysed the 5' RACE reads in MiXCR, keeping a single row per CDR3 protein. The table lists under 850,000 distinct CDR3 sequences, around 36% of them singletons, with about an eighth in the top ten. Sequenced material: blood. The receptors stem from a man between 18 and 29 years old in good health.

Concerning this clonotype: A read error may be the cause here, since a much bigger clone is one base away. V usage is TRBV20-1 and J usage is TRBJ2-1, with D uncertain. The V end lost 6 bases, the J end lost 8 bases, and 8 bases lay between the germline ends. There are 10 residues in the CDR3. Per the germline V gene, CDR1 is DFQATT and CDR2 is SNEGSKA (reference sequence). The CDR3 reads CSAYCDEQFF. The DNA for the CDR3 is TGCAGTGCCTACTGCGATGAGCAGTTCTTC.

For this clonotype: Given a much more abundant clone one base away, this may be a read error. This rearrangement joins TRBV12-3 or TRBV12-4 to TRBJ2-1, with 11 positions matching TRBD2. CDR3 length: 14 residues. Germline trimming cut 5 bases from V and 6 bases from J; bases unmatched to any gene: 3. The DNA for the CDR3 is TGTGCCAGCAGTAGGGGGACTAGCGGCAATGAGCAGTTCTTC. It is translated as CASSRGTSGNEQFF.

This clonotype was seen a handful of times. This clone may be a read error of a much larger clone one base away. The chain carries TRBV12-3 or TRBV12-4 and TRBJ1-2; 7 bases match TRBD1. The CDR3 is 13 residues long. In nucleotides, the CDR3 is TGTACCAGCAGCTACGACAGGGCGAATGGCTACACCTTC. Amino acid sequence: CTSSYDRANGYTF.

This clonotype was seen many times. The V and J genes are TRBV12-3 or TRBV12-4 and TRBJ2-1, with 7 bases aligning to TRBD1. Germline trimming cut 6 bases from V and 4 bases from J; bases unmatched to any gene: 6. The CDR3 is 14 amino acids. In DNA, the CDR3 is TGTGCCAGCAGACTCCTGGACAGGTACAATGAGCAGTTCTTC. Amino acids: CASRLLDRYNEQFF.

In the case of this clonotype: A much larger clone lies a single base off, so this may be a read error. The chain links TRBV12-5 to TRBJ2-1; D ambiguous. V was cut by 4 bases and J by 4 bases, with 8 bases left in between. The CDR3 contains 13 residues. CDR1 and CDR2 from the germline V gene are LGHNT and FRNRAP. The CDR3 loop reads CASGSSRYNEQFF. CDR3 nucleotide sequence: TGTGCTAGTGGTTCGTCCAGGTACAATGAGCAGTTCTTC.

On this clonotype itself: A much more abundant neighbour one base away suggests this may be a read error. CDR3 nucleotides: TGTGCCAGCAACCTAGACCTACCACAGCCCCAAGAGACCCAGTACTTC. Residues: CASNLDLPQPQETQYF. The chain links TRBV7-2 to TRBJ2-5; unclear D gene. CDR1 and CDR2 (germline): SGHTA, FQGNSA. V gave up 7 bases and J gave up 1 base, with 19 bases separating them. This CDR3 spans 16 amino acids.

The rearrangement joins TRBV4-1 to TRBJ1-5, with D unresolved. CDR3 length: 14 amino acids. Germline V CDR1 and CDR2: MGHRA, YSYEKL. Trimming pared 1 base from V and 1 base from J, leaving 5 bases between. CDR3 in amino acids: CASSQVVSNQPQHF. CDR3 nucleotide sequence: TGCGCCAGCAGCCAAGTAGTGAGCAATCAGCCCCAGCATTTT.

The chain links TRBV20-1 to TRBJ1-5; D possibly corresponds to TRBD1 (5 bases). The CDR3 sequence is 17 residues long. V was pared by 0 bases and J by 4 bases, with 19 bases between. Germline lookup yields CDR1 DFQATT and CDR2 SNEGSKA (reference sequence). The CDR3 sequence is CSARDARGLEMNQPQHF. The CDR3 DNA is TGCAGTGCTAGAGATGCTAGGGGACTTGAGATGAATCAGCCCCAGCATTTT.

This clonotype was seen many times. The CDR3 DNA sequence: TGTGCCAGCAGTCCCTCGGGGAGGGGGGTAACAGATACGCAGTATTTT. Its protein product is CASSPSGRGVTDTQYF. The genes are TRBV12-3 or TRBV12-4 and TRBJ2-3; D may be TRBD2 (7 bases). V lost 5 bases, J lost 3 bases, and 18 bases lay in between. The length of the CDR3 is 16 residues.

CDR3 sequence reads: CSAPQGGEPIEVDEQYF. The CDR3, as DNA: TGCAGTGCTCCCCAGGGAGGAGAACCCATTGAAGTCGACGAGCAGTACTTC. The genes are TRBV20-1 and TRBJ2-7; tentatively, D is TRBD2 (6 bases). The CDR3 length is 17 residues. The V gene lost 5 bases and the J gene lost 5 bases, with 28 bases spanning the gap. Germline V gives CDR1 DFQATT, CDR2 SNEGSKA (reference sequence).